This paragraph covers one T cell receptor (beta chain) sequence. The method was immunoSEQ multiplex PCR; TCRdb's version includes in-frame clones alone and lacks a portion of them. The data show 700,000 or so clones, with approximately 85% seen just once and around 0.0094% held by the top ten. The sample originates from a study of shared T cell receptors in the human thymus. The same data also contributed to another study, on human thymus T cells. As that study records: Related research described thymic repertoires that were highly overlapping among unrelated individuals.

The clonotype originates from a girl younger than two with a congenital heart defect. Sequenced input: thymocytes.

The DNA of the CDR3 is TGTGCCAGCAGCCAAGGGGGAGTTAGAGCTTTCTTT. Protein: CASSQGGVRAFF. The chain carries TRBV7-2 and TRBJ1-1; TRBD1 might be the D (6 bases). The CDR3 contains 12 residues. V shed 5 bases and J shed 10 bases, with 14 bases lying between them. From germline, CDR1 is SGHTA and CDR2 FQGNSA. Full variable domain (rest looked up from reference TRBV7-2 and TRBJ1-1): GAGVSQSPSNKVTEKGKDVELRCDPISGHTALYWYRQSLGQGLEFLIYFQGNSAPDKSGLPSDRFSAERTGGSVSTLTIQRTQQEDSAVYLCASSQGGVRAFFGQGTRLTVV.